This TCR beta chain derives from a study of low-dose radiotherapy and immunotherapy resistance in tumors. For the study at large: Patients received 300 mg of oral aspirin each day across four cycles, commencing on cycle 1 day 1.

This sample's time point: before trial treatment. cDNA synthesis used a TRAV/TRBV-specific primer set for both chains. Over approximately 20 PCR cycles, TCRs were amplified from a constant-region primer and V-primer adapter. TCRdb reanalysed the reads using MiXCR and keeps one entry per CDR3 protein. The sample contains tens of thousands of distinct CDR3 sequences, 15% to 20% of which appear only once. V gave up 3 bases and J gave up 1 base, with 9 bases separating them. CDR3 length: 15 amino acids. At least ten counts were recorded for this clonotype. The chain has TRBV12-3 or TRBV12-4 and TRBJ2-2; TRBD2 is a possible D gene (5 bases). The TCR originated in a male donor with prostate cancer. The sample here was PBMCs, taken before treatment. The CDR3 DNA is TGTGCCAGCAGTTTGGGAGAGGGGAACACCGGGGAGCTGTTTTTT. Encoded protein: CASSLGEGNTGELFF.